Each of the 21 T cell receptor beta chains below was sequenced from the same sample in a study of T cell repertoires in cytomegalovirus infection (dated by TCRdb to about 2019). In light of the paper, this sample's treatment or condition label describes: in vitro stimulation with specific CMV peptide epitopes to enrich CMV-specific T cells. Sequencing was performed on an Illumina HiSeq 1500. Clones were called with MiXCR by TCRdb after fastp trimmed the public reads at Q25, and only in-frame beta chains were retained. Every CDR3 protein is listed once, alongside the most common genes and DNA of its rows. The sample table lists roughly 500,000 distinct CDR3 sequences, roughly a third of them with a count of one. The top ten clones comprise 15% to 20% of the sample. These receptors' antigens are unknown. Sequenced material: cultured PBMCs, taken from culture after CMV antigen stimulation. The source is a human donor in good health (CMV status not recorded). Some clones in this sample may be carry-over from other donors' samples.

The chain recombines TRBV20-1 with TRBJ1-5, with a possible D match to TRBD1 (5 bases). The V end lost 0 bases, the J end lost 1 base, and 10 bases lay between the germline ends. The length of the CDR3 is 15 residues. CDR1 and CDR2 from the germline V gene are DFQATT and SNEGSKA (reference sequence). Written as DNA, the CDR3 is TGCAGTGCTAGAGAGTGGGCAGGGAGCAATCAGCCCCAGCATTTT. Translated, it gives CSAREWAGSNQPQHF.

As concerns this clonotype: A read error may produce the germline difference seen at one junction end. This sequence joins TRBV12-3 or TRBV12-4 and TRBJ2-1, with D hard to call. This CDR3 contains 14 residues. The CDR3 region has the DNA TGTGCCAGCAGATACCGACCCGATTACAATGAGCAGATCTTC. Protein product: CASRYRPDYNEQIF.

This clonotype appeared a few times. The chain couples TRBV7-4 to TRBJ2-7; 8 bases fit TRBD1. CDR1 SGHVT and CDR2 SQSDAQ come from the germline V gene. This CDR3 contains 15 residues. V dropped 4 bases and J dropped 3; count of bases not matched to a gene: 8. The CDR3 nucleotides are TGTGCCAGCAGCTCAAGTAGGGACAGGTTCTACGAGCAGTACGTC. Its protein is CASSSSRDRFYEQYV.

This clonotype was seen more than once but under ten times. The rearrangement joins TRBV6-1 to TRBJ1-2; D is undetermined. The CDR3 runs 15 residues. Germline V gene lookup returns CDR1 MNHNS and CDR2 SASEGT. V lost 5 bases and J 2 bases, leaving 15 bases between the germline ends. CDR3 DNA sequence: TGTGCCAGCAGTTACAGCGGGTCTACCAACTATGGCTACACCTTC. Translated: CASSYSGSTNYGYTF.

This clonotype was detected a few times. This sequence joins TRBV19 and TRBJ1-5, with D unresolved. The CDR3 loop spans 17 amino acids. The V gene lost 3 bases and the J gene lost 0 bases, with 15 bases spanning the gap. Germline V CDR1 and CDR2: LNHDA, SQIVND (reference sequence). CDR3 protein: CASSIAVGRLSNQPQHF. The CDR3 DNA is TGTGCCAGTAGTATTGCAGTCGGCAGGCTTAGCAATCAGCCCCAGCATTTT.

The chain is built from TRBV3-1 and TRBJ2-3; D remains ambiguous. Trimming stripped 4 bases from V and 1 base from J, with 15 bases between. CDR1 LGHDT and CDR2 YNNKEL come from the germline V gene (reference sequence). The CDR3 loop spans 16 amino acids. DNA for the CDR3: TGTGCCAGCAGCCGCCGACGATCAATGGGCACAGATACGCAGTATTTT. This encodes CASSRRRSMGTDTQYF.

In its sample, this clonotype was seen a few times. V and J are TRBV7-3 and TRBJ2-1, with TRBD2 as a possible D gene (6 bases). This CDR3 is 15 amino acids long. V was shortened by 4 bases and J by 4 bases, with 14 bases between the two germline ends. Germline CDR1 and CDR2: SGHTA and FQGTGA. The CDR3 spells CASSSGRGAYNEQFF. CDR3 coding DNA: TGTGCCAGCAGCTCCGGGAGAGGCGCGTACAATGAGCAGTTCTTC.

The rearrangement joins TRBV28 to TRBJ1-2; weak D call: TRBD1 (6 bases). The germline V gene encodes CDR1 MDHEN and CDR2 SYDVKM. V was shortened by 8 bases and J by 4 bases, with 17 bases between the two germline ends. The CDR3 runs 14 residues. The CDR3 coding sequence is TGTGCCAGCTGGGGAGAAACAGGGCTCTATGGCTACACCTTC. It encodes CASWGETGLYGYTF.

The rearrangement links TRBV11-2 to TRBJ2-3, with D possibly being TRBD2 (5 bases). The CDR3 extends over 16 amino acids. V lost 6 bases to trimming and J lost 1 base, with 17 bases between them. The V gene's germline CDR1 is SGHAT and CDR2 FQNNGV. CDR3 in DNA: TGTGCCAGCAGTGGACTCGGGGTCCGGGGCACAGATACGCAGTATTTT. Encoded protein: CASSGLGVRGTDTQYF.

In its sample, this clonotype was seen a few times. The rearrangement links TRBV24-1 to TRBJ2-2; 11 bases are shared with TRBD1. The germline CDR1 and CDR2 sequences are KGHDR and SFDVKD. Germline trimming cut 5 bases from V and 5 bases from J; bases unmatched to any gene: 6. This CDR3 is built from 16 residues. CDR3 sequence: CATSARTGGLTGELFF. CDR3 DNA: TGTGCCACCAGTGCCCGGACAGGGGGCTTGACCGGGGAGCTGTTTTTT.

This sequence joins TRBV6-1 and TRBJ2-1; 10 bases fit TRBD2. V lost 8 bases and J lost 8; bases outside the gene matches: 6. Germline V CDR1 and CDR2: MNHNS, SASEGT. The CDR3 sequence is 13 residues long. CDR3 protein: CASELAGRHEQFF. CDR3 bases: TGTGCCAGCGAACTAGCGGGAAGGCATGAGCAGTTCTTC.

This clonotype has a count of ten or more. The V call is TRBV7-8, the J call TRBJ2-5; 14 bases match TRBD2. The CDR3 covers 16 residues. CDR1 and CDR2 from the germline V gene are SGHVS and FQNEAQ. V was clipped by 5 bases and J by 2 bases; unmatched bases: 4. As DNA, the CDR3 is TGTGCCAGCAGCCCCGGGACTAGCGGGGGTCAAGAGACCCAGTACTTC. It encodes CASSPGTSGGQETQYF.

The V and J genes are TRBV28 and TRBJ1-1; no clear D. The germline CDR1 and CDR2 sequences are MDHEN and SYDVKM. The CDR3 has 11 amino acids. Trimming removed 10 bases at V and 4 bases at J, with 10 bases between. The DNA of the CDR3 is TGTGCCATCGTGGGTGGCACTGAAGCTTTCTTT. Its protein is CAIVGGTEAFF.

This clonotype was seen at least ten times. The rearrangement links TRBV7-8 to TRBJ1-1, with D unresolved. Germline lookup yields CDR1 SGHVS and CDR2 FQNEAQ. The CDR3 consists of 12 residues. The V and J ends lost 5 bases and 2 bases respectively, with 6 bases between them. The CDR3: CASSPDNTEAFF. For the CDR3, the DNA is TGTGCCAGCAGCCCAGACAACACTGAAGCTTTCTTT.

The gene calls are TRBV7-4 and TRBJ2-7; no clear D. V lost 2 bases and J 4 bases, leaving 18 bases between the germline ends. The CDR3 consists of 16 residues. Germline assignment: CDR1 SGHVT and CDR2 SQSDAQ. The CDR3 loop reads CASSLRYSRRSYEQYV. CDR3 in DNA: TGTGCCAGCAGCTTACGGTACTCGCGACGATCGTACGAGCAGTACGTC.

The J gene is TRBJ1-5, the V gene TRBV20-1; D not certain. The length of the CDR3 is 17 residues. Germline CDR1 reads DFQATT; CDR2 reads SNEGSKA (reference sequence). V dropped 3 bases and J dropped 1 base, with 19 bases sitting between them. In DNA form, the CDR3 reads TGCAGTGCTAGTAAGGTGTCTGCGGGCGTAAGCAATCAGCCCCAGCATTTT. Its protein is CSASKVSAGVSNQPQHF.

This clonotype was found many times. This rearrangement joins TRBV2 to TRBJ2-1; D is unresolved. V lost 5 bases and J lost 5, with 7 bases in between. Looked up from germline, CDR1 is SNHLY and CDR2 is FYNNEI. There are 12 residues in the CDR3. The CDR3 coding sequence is TGTGCCAGCAGTCCTCGGGACAATGAGCAGTTCTTC. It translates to CASSPRDNEQFF. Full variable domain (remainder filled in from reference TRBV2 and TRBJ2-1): EPEVTQTPSHQVTQMGQEVILRCVPISNHLYFYWYRQILGQKVEFLVSFYNNEISEKSEIFDDQFSVERPDGSNFTLKIRSTKLEDSAMYFCASSPRDNEQFFGPGTRLTVL.

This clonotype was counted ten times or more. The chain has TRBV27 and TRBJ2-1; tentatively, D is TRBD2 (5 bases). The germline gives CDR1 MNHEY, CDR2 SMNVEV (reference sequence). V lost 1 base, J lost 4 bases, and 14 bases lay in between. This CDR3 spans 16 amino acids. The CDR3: CASSLLLGVSYNEQFF. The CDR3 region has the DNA TGTGCCAGCAGTTTATTACTAGGAGTGTCTTACAATGAGCAGTTCTTC.

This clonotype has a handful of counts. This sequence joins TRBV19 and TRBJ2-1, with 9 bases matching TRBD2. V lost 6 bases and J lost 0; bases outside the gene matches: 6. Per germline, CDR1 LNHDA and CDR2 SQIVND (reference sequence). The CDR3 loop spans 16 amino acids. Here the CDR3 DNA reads TGTGCCAGTAGACAAAATAGCGGGAGCTCCTACAATGAGCAGTTCTTC. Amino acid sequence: CASRQNSGSSYNEQFF.

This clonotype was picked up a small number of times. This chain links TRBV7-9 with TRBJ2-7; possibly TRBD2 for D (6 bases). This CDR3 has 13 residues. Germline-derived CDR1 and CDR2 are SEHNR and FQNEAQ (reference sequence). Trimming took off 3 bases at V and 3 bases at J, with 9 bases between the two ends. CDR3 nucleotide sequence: TGTGCCAGCAGCTTGCGGGGAGGCTACGAGCAGTACGTC. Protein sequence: CASSLRGGYEQYV.

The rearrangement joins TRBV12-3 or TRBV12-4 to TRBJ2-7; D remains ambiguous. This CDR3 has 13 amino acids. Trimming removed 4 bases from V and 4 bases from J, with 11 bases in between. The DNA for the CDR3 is TGTGCCAGCAGTTCCTCCGACTCATACGAGCAGTACTTC. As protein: CASSSSDSYEQYF.